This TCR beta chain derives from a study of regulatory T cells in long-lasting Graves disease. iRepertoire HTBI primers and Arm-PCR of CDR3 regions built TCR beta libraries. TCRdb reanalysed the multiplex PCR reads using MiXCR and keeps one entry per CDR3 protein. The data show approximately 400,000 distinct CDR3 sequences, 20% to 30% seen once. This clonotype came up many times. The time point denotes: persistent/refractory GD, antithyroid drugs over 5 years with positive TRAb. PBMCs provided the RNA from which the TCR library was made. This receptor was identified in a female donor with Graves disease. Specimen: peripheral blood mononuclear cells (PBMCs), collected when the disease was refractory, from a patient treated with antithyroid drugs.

This CDR3 reads CASSLVTSGLKETQYF. For the CDR3, the DNA is TGTGCCAGCAGTTTAGTGACTAGCGGGCTCAAAGAGACCCAGTACTTC. This chain links TRBV28 with TRBJ2-5; 10 bases map to TRBD2. The trim removed 2 bases at V and 3 bases at J, leaving 6 bases unmatched. The CDR3 covers 16 residues. Germline-derived CDR1 and CDR2 are MDHEN and SYDVKM.